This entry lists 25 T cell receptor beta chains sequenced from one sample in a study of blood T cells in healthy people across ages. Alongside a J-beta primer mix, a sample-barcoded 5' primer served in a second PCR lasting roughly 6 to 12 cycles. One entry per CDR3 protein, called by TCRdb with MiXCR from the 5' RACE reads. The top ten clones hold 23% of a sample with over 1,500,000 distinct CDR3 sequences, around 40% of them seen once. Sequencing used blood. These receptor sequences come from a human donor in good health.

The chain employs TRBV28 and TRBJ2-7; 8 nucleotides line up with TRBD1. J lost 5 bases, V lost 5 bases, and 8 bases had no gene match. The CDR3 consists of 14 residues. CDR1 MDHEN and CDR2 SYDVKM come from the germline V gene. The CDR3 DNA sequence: TGTGCCAGCAGTACCCGACAGGGGAGCAACGAGCAGTACTTC. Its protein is CASSTRQGSNEQYF.

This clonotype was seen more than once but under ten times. DNA for the CDR3: TGTGCCAGCAGCCACCTAAGCGGGGGGAACTTCGGGGAGCTGTTTTTT. Translating gives CASSHLSGGNFGELFF. The rearrangement links TRBV3-1 to TRBJ2-2; 9 bases line up with TRBD2. The germline gives CDR1 LGHDT, CDR2 YNNKEL (reference sequence). Germline trimming cut 3 bases from V and 7 bases from J; bases unmatched to any gene: 9. This CDR3 region has 16 residues.

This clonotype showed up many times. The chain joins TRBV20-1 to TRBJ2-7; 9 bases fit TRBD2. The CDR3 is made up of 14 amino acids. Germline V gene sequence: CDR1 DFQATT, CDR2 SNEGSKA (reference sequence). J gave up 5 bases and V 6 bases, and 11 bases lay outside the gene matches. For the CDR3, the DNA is TGCAGTGCCACCGCGGGACTAGCCCGCGACGAGCAGTACTTC. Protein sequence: CSATAGLARDEQYF.

CDR3 coding DNA: TGTGCCAGCAGCTTTGTAGGCCAGGGGTTGGACACCGGGGAGCTGTTTTTT. Residues: CASSFVGQGLDTGELFF. The rearrangement uses TRBV7-6 and TRBJ2-2, with TRBD1 as a possible D gene (6 bases). The germline gives CDR1 SGHVS, CDR2 FNYEAQ. V shed 3 bases and J shed 3 bases, with 17 bases lying between them. The CDR3 runs to 17 residues.

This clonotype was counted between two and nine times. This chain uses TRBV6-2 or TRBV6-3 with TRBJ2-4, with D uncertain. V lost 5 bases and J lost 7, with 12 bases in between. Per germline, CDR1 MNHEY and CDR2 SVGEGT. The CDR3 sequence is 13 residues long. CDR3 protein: CASSIVLNNIQYF. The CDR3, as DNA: TGTGCCAGCAGTATCGTACTAAACAACATTCAGTACTTC.

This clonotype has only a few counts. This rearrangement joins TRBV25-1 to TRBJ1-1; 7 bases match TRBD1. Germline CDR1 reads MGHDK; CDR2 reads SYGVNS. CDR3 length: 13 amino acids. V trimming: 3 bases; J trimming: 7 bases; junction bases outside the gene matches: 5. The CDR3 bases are TGTGCCAGCAGTGAGACAGGGCTGAATGAAGCTTTCTTT. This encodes CASSETGLNEAFF.

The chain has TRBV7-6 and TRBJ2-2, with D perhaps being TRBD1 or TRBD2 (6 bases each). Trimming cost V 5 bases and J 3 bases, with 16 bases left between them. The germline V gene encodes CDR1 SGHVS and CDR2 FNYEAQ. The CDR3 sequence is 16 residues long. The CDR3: CASSLGGGSYTGELFF. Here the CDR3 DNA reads TGTGCCAGCAGCCTCGGAGGGGGGTCTTACACCGGGGAGCTGTTTTTT.

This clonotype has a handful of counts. The CDR3 protein is CASSEAGLLAGDYNEQFF. Written as DNA, the CDR3 is TGTGCCAGCAGTGAAGCGGGGCTACTAGCGGGGGACTACAATGAGCAGTTCTTC. V usage is TRBV2 and J usage is TRBJ2-1; TRBD2 agrees at 11 bases. The germline gives CDR1 SNHLY, CDR2 FYNNEI. CDR3 length: 18 amino acids. J gave up 3 bases and V 0 bases, and 7 bases lay outside the gene matches. Filled out from reference TRBV2 and TRBJ2-1, the complete variable domain reads EPEVTQTPSHQVTQMGQEVILRCVPISNHLYFYWYRQILGQKVEFLVSFYNNEISEKSEIFDDQFSVERPDGSNFTLKIRSTKLEDSAMYFCASSEAGLLAGDYNEQFFGPGTRLTVL.

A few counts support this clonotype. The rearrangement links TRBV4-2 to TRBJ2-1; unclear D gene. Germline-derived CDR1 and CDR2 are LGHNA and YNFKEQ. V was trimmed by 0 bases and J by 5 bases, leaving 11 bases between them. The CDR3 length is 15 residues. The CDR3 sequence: CASSQEARRNNEQFF. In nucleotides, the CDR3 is TGTGCCAGCAGCCAAGAAGCCAGGAGAAACAATGAGCAGTTCTTC.

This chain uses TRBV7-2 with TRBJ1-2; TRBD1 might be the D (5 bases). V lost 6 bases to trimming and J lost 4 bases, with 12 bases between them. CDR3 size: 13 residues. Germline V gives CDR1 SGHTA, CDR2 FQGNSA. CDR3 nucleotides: TGTGCCAGCAGTTTCGACAGACGCTATGGCTACACCTTC. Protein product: CASSFDRRYGYTF.

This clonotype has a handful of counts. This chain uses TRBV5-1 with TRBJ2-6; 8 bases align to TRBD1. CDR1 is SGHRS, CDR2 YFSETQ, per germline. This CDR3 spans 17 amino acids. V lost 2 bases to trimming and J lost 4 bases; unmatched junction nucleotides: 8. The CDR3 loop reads CASSLPGQVTGANVLTF. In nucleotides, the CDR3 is TGCGCCAGCAGCTTACCGGGACAGGTGACGGGGGCCAACGTCCTGACTTTC.

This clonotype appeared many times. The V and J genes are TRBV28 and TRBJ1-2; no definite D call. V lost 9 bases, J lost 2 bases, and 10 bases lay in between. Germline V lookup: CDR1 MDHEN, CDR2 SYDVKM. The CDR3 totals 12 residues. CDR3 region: CASSLQNYGYTF. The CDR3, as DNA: TGTGCCAGTAGCCTCCAAAACTATGGCTACACCTTC.

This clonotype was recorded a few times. The CDR3 region is CAISVVRRGNYEQYF. The CDR3, as DNA: TGTGCCATCAGTGTGGTGCGGCGGGGAAACTACGAGCAGTACTTC. The chain is built from TRBV10-3 and TRBJ2-4; perhaps TRBD2 as D (6 bases). TRBJ2-7 matches the DNA end more closely, so the J call is doubtful. This CDR3 has 15 amino acids. Germline CDR1 and CDR2: ENHRY and SYGVKD.

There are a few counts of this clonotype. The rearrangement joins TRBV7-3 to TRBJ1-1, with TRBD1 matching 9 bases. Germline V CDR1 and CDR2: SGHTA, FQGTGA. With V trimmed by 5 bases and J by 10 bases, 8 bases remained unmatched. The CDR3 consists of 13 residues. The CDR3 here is CASSPIQGAGAFF. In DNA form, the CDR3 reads TGTGCCAGCAGCCCGATACAGGGGGCTGGAGCTTTCTTT.

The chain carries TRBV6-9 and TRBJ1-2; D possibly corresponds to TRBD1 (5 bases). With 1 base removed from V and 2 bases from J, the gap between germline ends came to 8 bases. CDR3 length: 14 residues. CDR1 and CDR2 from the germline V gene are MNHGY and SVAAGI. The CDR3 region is CASSYWGKNYGYTF. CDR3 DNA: TGTGCCAGCAGTTATTGGGGCAAAAACTATGGCTACACCTTC.

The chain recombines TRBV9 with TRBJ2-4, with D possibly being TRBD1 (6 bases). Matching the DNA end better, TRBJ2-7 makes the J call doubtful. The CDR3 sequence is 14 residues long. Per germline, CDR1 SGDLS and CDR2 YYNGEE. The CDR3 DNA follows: TGTGCCAGCAGCGTAGGGGGACAAACCTACGAGCAGTACTTC. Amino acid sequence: CASSVGGQTYEQYF.

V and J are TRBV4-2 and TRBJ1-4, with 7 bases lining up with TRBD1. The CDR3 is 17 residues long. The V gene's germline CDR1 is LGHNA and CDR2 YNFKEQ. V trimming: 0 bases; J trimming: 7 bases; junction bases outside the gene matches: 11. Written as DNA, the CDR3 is TGTGCCAGCAGCCAAGATTTAGGACAGGATGGGGCTGAAAAACTGTTTTTT. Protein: CASSQDLGQDGAEKLFF.

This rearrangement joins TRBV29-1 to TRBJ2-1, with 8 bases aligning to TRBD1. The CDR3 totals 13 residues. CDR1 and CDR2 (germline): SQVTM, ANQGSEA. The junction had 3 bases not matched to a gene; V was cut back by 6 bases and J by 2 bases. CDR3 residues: CSVGTGPYNEQFF. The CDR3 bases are TGCAGCGTGGGGACAGGACCCTACAATGAGCAGTTCTTC.

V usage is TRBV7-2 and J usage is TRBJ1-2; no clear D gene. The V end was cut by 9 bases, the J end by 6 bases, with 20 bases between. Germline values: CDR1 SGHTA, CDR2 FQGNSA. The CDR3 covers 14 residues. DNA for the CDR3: TGTGCCAGTAAAGGAATGGCCACCCTGGATGGCTACACCTTC. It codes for CASKGMATLDGYTF.

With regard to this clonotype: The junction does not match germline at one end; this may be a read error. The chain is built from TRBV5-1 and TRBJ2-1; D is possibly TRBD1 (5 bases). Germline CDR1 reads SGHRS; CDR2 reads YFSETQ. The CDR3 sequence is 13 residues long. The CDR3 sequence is CVSRFTGYNEQFF. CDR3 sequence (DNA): TGCGTCAGCAGATTTACAGGCTACAATGAGCAGTTCTTC.

CDR3 bases: TGCGCCAGCAGCTACGGGACTGCAGAGACCCAGTACTTC. The encoded protein is CASSYGTAETQYF. V and J are TRBV5-1 and TRBJ2-5; possible D gene TRBD2, 6 bases. Germline-derived CDR1 and CDR2 are SGHRS and YFSETQ. This CDR3 comprises 13 residues. Trimming removed 3 bases at V and 4 bases at J, with 10 bases between. Full variable domain (missing parts from reference TRBV5-1 and TRBJ2-5): KAGVTQTPRYLIKTRGQQVTLSCSPISGHRSVSWYQQTPGQGLQFLFEYFSETQRNKGNFPGRFSGRQFSNSRSEMNVSTLELGDSALYLCASSYGTAETQYFGPGTRLLVL.

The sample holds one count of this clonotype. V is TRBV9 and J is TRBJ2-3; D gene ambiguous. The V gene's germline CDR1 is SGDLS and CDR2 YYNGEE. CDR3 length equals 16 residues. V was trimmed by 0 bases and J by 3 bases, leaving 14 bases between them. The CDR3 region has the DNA TGTGCCAGCAGCGTAGGGGCCTTTGGGCGGACAGATACGCAGTATTTT. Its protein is CASSVGAFGRTDTQYF.

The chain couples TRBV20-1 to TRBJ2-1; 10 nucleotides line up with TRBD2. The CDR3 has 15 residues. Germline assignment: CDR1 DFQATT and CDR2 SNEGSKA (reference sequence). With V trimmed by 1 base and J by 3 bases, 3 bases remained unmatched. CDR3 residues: CSARAGTSDYNEQFF. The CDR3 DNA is TGCAGTGCTAGAGCCGGGACTAGCGACTACAATGAGCAGTTCTTC.

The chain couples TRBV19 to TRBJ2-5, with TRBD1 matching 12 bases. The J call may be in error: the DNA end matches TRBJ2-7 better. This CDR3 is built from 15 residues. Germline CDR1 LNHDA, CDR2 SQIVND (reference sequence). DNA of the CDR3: TGTGCCAGTAGTATACTAGGGACAGGGGGCAACGAGCAGTACTTC. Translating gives CASSILGTGGNEQYF.

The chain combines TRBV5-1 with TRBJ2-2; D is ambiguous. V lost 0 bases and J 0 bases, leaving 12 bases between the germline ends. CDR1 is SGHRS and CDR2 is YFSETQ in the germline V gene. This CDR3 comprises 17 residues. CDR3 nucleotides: TGCGCCAGCAGCTTGGGGCTTCGGCATTCGAACACCGGGGAGCTGTTTTTT. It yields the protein CASSLGLRHSNTGELFF.